The rows below give T cell receptor beta chains drawn from one sample of a study of shared clonotypes between healthy human individuals. Sequencing used immunoSEQ multiplex PCR; TCRdb keeps in-frame clones, though not all of them. Found here are 1.6 million or so clones, roughly 96% of them singletons; the top ten hold approximately 1.2%. The specimen sequenced was naive CD4+ T cells sorted from blood. All receptors derive from a man aged 25 to 40 in good health. Both conserved end residues are part of each CDR3. Fields, in order: V gene, J gene, clone size, D gene, CDR3 protein, CDR3 DNA. The D gene is left open where the match is weak. Clone size appears in some rows only: once, few, many, or a class for an expanded clone.

TRBV5-1	TRBJ2-7	NA	NA	CASSPSGTGYEQYF	TGCGCCAGCAGCCCATCCGGGACTGGGTACGAGCAGTACTTC
TRBV5-6	TRBJ2-3	NA	TRBD1	CASSSDRAPDTQYF	TGTGCCAGCAGCTCCGACAGGGCCCCAGATACGCAGTATTTT
TRBV19	TRBJ2-5	NA	NA	CASRSRGQETQYF	TGTGCCAGTAGGAGCAGGGGTCAAGAGACCCAGTACTTC
TRBV18	TRBJ1-2	NA	NA	CASSPPGEIGYGYTF	TGTGCCAGCTCACCACCGGGGGAGATCGGCTATGGCTACACCTTC
TRBV6-6	TRBJ1-5	NA	NA	CASSYSREEQPQHF	TGTGCCAGCAGTTACTCTAGGGAGGAACAGCCCCAGCATTTT
TRBV5-8	TRBJ1-4	NA	TRBD1	CASSLGETGPNEKLFF	TGTGCCAGCAGCTTGGGGGAGACAGGGCCAAATGAAAAACTGTTTTTT
TRBV4-3	TRBJ2-7	NA	TRBD1	CASSQRTGYEQYF	TGCGCCAGCAGCCAGAGGACAGGATACGAGCAGTACTTC
TRBV5-1	TRBJ2-5	NA	TRBD2	CASSLGPLAGIQETQYF	TGCGCCAGCAGCTTGGGTCCACTAGCGGGAATCCAAGAGACCCAGTACTTC
TRBV28	TRBJ2-7	NA	NA	CASSLWDRSYEQYF	TGTGCCAGCAGTTTATGGGATCGCTCCTACGAGCAGTACTTC
TRBV5-1	TRBJ2-7	NA	TRBD1	CASSPTGTGVWEQYF	TGCGCCAGCAGTCCGACCGGGACAGGGGTATGGGAGCAGTACTTC
TRBV5-6	TRBJ1-2	NA	TRBD1	CASRATGVSYGYTF	TGTGCCAGCAGAGCTACAGGGGTGAGCTATGGCTACACCTTC
TRBV5-4	TRBJ1-1	NA	NA	CASSLAQTAEAFF	TGTGCCAGCAGCTTGGCTCAGACTGCTGAAGCTTTCTTT
TRBV9	TRBJ2-5	NA	NA	CASSGHLGSSYQETQYF	TGTGCCAGCAGCGGCCATTTGGGTTCGTCGTACCAAGAGACCCAGTACTTC
TRBV10-2	TRBJ1-1	NA	TRBD1	CATQGAGDTEAFF	TGCGCCACCCAGGGGGCAGGCGACACTGAAGCTTTCTTT
TRBV5-1	TRBJ1-1	NA	TRBD1	CASKGGQVEAVNTEAFF	TGCGCCAGCAAAGGCGGACAGGTCGAAGCTGTGAACACTGAAGCTTTCTTT
TRBV4-2	TRBJ2-1	NA	NA	CASSQGAVYNEQFF	TGTGCCAGCAGCCAAGGGGCAGTATACAATGAGCAGTTCTTC
TRBV11-2	TRBJ1-5	NA	TRBD1	CASRGQGEGWWPQHF	TGTGCCAGCAGAGGACAGGGCGAAGGGTGGTGGCCCCAGCATTTT
TRBV13	TRBJ1-3	NA	NA	CASSLEGAGLIYF	TGTGCCAGCAGCTTAGAAGGGGCAGGTTTAATATATTTT
TRBV29-1	TRBJ1-5	NA	NA	CSVVSGSSNQPQHF	TGCAGCGTTGTATCGGGGAGCAGCAATCAGCCCCAGCATTTT
TRBV7-2	TRBJ2-7	NA	NA	CASSLGVQYYEQYF	TGTGCCAGCAGCTTAGGTGTGCAGTACTACGAGCAGTACTTC
TRBV7-8	TRBJ2-7	NA	TRBD2	CASSLGTSGRFSYEQYF	TGTGCCAGCAGCTTAGGGACTAGCGGGAGGTTTTCCTACGAGCAGTACTTC
TRBV9	TRBJ2-7	NA	TRBD2	CASSSGTSGRITYEQYF	TGTGCCAGCAGCTCCGGGACTAGCGGGAGGATCACCTACGAGCAGTACTTC
TRBV29-1	TRBJ2-7	NA	NA	CSVIGAFYEQYF	TGCAGCGTTATAGGGGCCTTCTACGAGCAGTACTTC
TRBV6-5	TRBJ2-7	NA	TRBD2	CASRGLSGLYEQYF	TGTGCCAGCAGGGGTCTTAGCGGGCTCTACGAGCAGTACTTC
TRBV27	TRBJ2-7	once	TRBD2	CASSLYSTLSSGSSYEQYF	TGTGCCAGCAGTTTATATTCGACATTGTCTAGCGGGAGCTCCTACGAGCAGTACTTC
TRBV5-4	TRBJ2-2	NA	TRBD2	CASSFGLADTGELFF	TGTGCCAGCAGCTTCGGACTAGCTGACACCGGGGAGCTGTTTTTT
TRBV12-5	TRBJ2-3	NA	NA	CASGLGPRDTQYF	TGTGCTAGTGGTTTAGGGCCAAGAGATACGCAGTATTTT